This TCR beta chain was sequenced during a study of cytomegalovirus exposure and HLA in healthy donors. With V trimmed by 5 bases and J by 3 bases, 10 bases remained unmatched. The CDR3 contains 15 residues. Germline values: CDR1 LNHDA, CDR2 SQIVND (reference sequence). The study ran its PCR with 60 Vbeta and 13 Jbeta primers. TCRdb's table, derived via immunoSEQ multiplex PCR, lists solely in-frame clones and lacks some. The data show about 130,000 clones, approximately 86% seen once. This receptor was identified in a boy aged 5 to 17 in good health and CMV-seronegative. Sequencing input: PBMCs. The J gene is TRBJ2-7, the V gene TRBV19; 7 bases agree with TRBD1. The CDR3 nucleotides are TGTGCCAGTAGTGGAACAGGGGTTCCTCGCTACGAGCAGTACTTC. Its translation: CASSGTGVPRYEQYF.